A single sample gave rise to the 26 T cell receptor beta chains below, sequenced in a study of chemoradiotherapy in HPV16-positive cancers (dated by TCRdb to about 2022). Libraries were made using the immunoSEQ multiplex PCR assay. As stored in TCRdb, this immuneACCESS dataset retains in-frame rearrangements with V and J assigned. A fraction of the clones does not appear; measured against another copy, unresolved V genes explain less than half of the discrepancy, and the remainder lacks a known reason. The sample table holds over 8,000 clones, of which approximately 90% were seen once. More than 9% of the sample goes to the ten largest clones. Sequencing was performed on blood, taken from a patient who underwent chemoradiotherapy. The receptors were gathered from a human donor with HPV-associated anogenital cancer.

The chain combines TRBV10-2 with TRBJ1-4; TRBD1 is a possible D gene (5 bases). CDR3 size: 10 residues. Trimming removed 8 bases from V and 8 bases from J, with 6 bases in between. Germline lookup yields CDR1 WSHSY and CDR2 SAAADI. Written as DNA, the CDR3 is TGCGCCAGCGGGGGAGAAAAACTGTTTTTT. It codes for CASGGEKLFF.

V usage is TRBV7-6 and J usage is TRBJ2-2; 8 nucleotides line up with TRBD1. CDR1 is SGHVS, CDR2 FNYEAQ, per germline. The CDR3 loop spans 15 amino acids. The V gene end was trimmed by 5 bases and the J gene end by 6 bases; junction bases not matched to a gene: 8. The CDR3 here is CASSPGTGNPGELFF. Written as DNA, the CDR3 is TGTGCCAGCAGCCCAGGGACAGGAAATCCCGGGGAGCTGTTTTTT.

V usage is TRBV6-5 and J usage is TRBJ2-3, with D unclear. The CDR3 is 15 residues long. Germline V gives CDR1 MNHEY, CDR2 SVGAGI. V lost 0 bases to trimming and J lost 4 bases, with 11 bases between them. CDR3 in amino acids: CASSYSELGSDTQYF. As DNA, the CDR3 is TGTGCCAGCAGTTACTCGGAGTTAGGGTCAGATACGCAGTATTTT.

The CDR3 nucleotides are TGCGCCAGCAGCTTGGAGGACTCTCGGAGGGGCTACACCTTC. Translating it yields CASSLEDSRRGYTF. The chain links TRBV5-1 to TRBJ1-2; D remains ambiguous. This CDR3 has 14 amino acids. With 0 bases removed from V and 8 bases from J, the gap between germline ends came to 14 bases. CDR1 is SGHRS and CDR2 is YFSETQ in the germline V gene.

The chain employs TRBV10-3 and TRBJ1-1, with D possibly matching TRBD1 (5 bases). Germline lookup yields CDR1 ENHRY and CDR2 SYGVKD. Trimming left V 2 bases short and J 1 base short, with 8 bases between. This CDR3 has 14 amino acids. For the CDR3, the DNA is TGTGCCATCAGTGAGGTTGGGGGGAACACTGAAGCTTTCTTT. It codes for CAISEVGGNTEAFF.

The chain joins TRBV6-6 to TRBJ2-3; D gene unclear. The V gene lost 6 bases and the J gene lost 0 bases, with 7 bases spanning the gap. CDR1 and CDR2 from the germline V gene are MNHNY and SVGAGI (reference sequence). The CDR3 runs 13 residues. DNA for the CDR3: TGTGCCAGCAGGACGGTTAGCACAGATACGCAGTATTTT. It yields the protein CASRTVSTDTQYF.

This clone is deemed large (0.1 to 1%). Here the CDR3 reads CASSPRGAGGRYNEQFF. The CDR3 DNA follows: TGTGCCAGCAGCCCCCGGGGAGCGGGGGGCCGTTACAATGAGCAGTTCTTC. V usage is TRBV7-2 and J usage is TRBJ2-1; 9 nucleotides line up with TRBD2. The V segment lost 5 bases and the J segment 4 bases; nucleotides outside the gene matches: 12. Per the germline V gene, CDR1 is SGHTA and CDR2 is FQGNSA. The CDR3 runs 17 residues.

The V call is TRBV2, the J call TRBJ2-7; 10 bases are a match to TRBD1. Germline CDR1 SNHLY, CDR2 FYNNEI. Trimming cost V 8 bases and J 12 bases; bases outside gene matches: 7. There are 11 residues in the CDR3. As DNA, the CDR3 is TGTGCCAGCGGGGGTAGGGACAGGGGGTACTTC. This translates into CASGGRDRGYF.

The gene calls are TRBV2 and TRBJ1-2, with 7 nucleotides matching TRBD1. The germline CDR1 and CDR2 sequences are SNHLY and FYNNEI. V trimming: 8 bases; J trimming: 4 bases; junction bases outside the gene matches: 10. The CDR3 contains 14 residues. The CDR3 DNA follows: TGTGCCAGCCTCGCCCCAGCAGGGGGCTATGGCTACACCTTC. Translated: CASLAPAGGYGYTF. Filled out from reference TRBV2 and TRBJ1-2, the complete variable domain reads EPEVTQTPSHQVTQMGQEVILRCVPISNHLYFYWYRQILGQKVEFLVSFYNNEISEKSEIFDDQFSVERPDGSNFTLKIRSTKLEDSAMYFCASLAPAGGYGYTFGSGTRLTVV.

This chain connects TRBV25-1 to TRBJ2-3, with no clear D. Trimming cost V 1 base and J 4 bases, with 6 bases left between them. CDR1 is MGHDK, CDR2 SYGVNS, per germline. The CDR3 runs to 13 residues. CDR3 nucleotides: TGTGCCAGCAGTGAATTTGGTTCAGATACGCAGTATTTT. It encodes CASSEFGSDTQYF.

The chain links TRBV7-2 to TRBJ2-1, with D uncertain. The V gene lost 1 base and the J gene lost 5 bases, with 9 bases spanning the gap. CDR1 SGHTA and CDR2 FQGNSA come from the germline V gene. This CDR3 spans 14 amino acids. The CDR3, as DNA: TGTGCCAGCAGCTTAGAGTGGGGTAACAATGAGCAGTTCTTC. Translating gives CASSLEWGNNEQFF.

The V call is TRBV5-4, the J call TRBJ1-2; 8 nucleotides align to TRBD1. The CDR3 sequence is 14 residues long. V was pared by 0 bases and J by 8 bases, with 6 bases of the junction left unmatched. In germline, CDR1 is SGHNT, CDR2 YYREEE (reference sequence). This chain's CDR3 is CASSLGKTGVGYTF. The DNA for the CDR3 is TGTGCCAGCAGCTTGGGAAAGACAGGGGTAGGCTACACCTTC.

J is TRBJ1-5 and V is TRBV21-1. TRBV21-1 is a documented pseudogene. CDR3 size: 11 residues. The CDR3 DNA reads TGTGCCAGCAGAAGGGTGGATTCCCAGCATTTT. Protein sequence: CASRRVDSQHF.

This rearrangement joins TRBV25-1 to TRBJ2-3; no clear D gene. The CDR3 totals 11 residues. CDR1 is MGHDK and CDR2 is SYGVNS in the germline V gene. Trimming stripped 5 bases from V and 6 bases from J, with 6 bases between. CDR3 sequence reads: CASSFGDTQYF. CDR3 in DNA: TGTGCCAGCAGTTTCGGTGATACGCAGTATTTT. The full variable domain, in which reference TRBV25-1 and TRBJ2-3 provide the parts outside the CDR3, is EADIYQTPRYLVIGTGKKITLECSQTMGHDKMYWYQQDPGMELHLIHYSYGVNSTEKGDLSSESTVSRIRTEHFPLTLESARPSHTSQYLCASSFGDTQYFGPGTRLTVL.

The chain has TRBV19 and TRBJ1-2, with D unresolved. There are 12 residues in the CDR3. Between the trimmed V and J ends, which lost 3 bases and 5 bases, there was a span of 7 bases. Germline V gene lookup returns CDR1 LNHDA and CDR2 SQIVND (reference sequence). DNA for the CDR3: TGTGCCAGTAGTATCCCCCAGTATGGCTACACCTTC. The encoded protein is CASSIPQYGYTF.

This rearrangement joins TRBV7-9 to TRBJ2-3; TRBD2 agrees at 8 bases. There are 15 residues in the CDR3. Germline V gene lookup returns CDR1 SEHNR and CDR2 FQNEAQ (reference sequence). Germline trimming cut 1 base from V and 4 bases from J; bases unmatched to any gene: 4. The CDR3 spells CASSLGAGGADTQYF. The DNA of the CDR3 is TGTGCCAGCAGCTTAGGGGCGGGGGGCGCAGATACGCAGTATTTT.

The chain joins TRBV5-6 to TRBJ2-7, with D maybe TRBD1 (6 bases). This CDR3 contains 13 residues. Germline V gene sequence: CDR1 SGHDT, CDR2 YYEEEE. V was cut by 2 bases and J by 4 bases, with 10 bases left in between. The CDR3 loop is CASSLTGIYEQYF. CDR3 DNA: TGTGCCAGCAGCTTAACAGGGATTTACGAGCAGTACTTC.

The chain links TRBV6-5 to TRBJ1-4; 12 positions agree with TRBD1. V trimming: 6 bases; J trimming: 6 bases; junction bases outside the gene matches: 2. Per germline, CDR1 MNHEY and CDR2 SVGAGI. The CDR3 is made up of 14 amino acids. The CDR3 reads CASRGTGGYEKLFF. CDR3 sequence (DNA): TGTGCCAGCAGGGGGACAGGGGGCTATGAAAAACTGTTTTTT.

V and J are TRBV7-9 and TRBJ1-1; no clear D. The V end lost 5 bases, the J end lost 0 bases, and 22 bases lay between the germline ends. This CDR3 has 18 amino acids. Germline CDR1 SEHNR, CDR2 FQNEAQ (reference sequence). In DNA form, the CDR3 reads TGTGCCAGCAGCCCCTACTTATTTAGAGGGAGCATGAACACTGAAGCTTTCTTT. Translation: CASSPYLFRGSMNTEAFF.

CDR3: CASSPAGGWTGELFF. The CDR3 bases are TGTGCCAGCAGCCCAGCGGGGGGCTGGACCGGGGAGCTGTTTTTT. This sequence joins TRBV13 and TRBJ2-2; 9 nucleotides line up with TRBD2. Losses at the gene ends were 5 bases for V and 5 bases for J; bases not matched to a gene: 6. Germline-derived CDR1 and CDR2 are PRHDT and FYEKMQ (reference sequence). This CDR3 is 15 amino acids long. Full variable domain (missing parts from reference TRBV13 and TRBJ2-2): AAGVIQSPRHLIKEKRETATLKCYPIPRHDTVYWYQQGPGQDPQFLISFYEKMQSDKGSIPDRFSAQQFSDYHSELNMSSLELGDSALYFCASSPAGGWTGELFFGEGSRLTVL.

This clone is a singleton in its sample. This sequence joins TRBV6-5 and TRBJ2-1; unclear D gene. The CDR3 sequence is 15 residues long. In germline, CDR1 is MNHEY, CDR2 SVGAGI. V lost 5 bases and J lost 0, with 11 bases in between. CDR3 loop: CASSKDVSSYNEQFF. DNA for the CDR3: TGTGCCAGCAGTAAGGACGTGAGCTCCTACAATGAGCAGTTCTTC.

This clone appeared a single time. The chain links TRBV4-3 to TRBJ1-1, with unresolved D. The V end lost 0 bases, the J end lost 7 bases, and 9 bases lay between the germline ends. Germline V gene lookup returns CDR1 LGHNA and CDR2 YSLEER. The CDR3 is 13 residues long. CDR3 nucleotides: TGCGCCAGCAGCCAAGAAACCACGCTTGAAGCTTTCTTT. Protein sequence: CASSQETTLEAFF.

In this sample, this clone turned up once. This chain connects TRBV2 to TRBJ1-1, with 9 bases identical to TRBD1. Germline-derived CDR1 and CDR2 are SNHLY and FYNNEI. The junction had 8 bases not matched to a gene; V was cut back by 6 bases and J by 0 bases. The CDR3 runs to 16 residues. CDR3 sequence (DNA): TGTGCCAGCAGGTATGGGACAGGGTTAATGAACACTGAAGCTTTCTTT. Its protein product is CASRYGTGLMNTEAFF.

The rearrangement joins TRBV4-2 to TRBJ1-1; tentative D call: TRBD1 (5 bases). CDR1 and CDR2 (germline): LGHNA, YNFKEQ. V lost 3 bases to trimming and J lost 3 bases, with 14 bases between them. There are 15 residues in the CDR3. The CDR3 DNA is TGTGCCAGCAGCCAGGTGGCGGGGGAGGACACTGAAGCTTTCTTT. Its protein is CASSQVAGEDTEAFF.

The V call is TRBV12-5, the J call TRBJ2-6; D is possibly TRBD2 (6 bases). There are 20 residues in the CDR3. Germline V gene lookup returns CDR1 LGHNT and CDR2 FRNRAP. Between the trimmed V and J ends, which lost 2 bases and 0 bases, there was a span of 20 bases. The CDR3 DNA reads TGTGCTAGTGGTTTGCCTCAACTCCGGGGGATTCGCTCTGGGGCCAACGTCCTGACTTTC. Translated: CASGLPQLRGIRSGANVLTF.

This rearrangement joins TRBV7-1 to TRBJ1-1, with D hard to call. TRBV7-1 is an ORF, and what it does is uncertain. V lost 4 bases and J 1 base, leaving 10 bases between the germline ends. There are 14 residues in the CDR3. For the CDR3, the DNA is TGTGCCAGCAGCTTATCTGCGGGGAACACTGAAGCTTTCTTT. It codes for CASSLSAGNTEAFF.